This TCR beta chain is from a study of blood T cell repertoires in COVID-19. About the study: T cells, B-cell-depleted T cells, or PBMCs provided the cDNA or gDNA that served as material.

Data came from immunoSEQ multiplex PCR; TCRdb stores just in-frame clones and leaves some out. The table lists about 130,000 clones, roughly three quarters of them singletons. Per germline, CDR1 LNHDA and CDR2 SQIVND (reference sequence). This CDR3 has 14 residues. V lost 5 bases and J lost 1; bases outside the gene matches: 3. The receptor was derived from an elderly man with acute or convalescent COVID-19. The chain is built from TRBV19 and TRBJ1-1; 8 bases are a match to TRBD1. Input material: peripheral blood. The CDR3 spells CASSVGTGNTEAFF. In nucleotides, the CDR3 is TGTGCCAGTAGTGTCGGGACAGGGAACACTGAAGCTTTCTTT. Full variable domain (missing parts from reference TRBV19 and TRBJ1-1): DGGITQSPKYLFRKEGQNVTLSCEQNLNHDAMYWYRQDPGQGLRLIYYSQIVNDFQKGDIAEGYSVSREKKESFPLTVTSAQKNPTAFYLCASSVGTGNTEAFFGQGTRLTVV.